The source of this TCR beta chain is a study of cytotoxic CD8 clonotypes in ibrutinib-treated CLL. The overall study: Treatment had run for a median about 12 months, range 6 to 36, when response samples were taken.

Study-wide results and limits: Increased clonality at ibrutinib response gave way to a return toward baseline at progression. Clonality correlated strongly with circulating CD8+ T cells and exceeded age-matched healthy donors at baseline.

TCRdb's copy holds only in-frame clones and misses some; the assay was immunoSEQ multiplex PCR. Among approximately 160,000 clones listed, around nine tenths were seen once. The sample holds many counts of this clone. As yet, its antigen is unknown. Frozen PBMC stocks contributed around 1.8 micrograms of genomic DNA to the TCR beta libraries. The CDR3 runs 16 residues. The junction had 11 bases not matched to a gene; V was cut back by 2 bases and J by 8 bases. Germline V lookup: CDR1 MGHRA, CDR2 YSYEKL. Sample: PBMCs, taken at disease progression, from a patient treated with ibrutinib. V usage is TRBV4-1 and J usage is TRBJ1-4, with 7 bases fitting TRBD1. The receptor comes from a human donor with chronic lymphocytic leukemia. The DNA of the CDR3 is TGCGCCAGCAGCCAACCCTACAGGGGTTCGAAGGAAAAACTGTTTTTT. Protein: CASSQPYRGSKEKLFF.